A single T cell receptor beta chain is shown here with its context. Its antigen is as yet unknown. TCR beta libraries were made by quantitative 5'-RACE with molecular barcodes. From the 5' RACE reads, TCRdb called clonotypes with MiXCR, one entry per CDR3 protein. The sample has around 35,000 distinct CDR3 sequences, 9.5% to 12% seen once. This sample is part of a study of CD8 T cells in ankylosing spondylitis. Overall study results and limits: According to the report, clones linked to the disease were significantly enriched in matched synovial fluid samples taken from ankylosing spondylitis patients.

Germline loops: CDR1 SGHDT, CDR2 YYEEEE. This CDR3 has 15 residues. V shed 2 bases, J shed 3 bases, and the junction held 3 bases outside the gene matches. V is TRBV5-6 and J is TRBJ2-3; 10 bases fit TRBD2. Sequenced material: synovial fluid, either unsorted or a sorted T cell fraction (not recorded which). This receptor was taken from a male donor with ankylosing spondylitis. CDR3 DNA sequence: TGTGCCAGCAGCTTAGCTAGCGGGAGAACAGATACGCAGTATTTT. This encodes CASSLASGRTDTQYF.